This entry lists 25 T cell receptor beta chains sequenced from one sample in a study of vaccination and CD4 T cells after COVID-19. Sequencing of the DNA from cultured CD4+ T cells was carried out with the Oncomine TCR Beta short-read assay. MiXCR, applied by TCRdb to the PCR reads, yields one record per CDR3 protein. The sample lists roughly 680 distinct CDR3 sequences, 13% occurring once. These receptors have no identified antigens. The sample's treatment: roughly ten-day PBMC culture with coronavirus spike peptide pools or control peptides (ViraFEST assay). Unexposed donor CD4+ T cells predated the COVID-19 pandemic, collected 2011-2018. The sequenced sample consisted of CD4+ T cells from blood, cultured in vitro. These TCRs come from a human donor in good health.

Judged by abundance, this clonotype is medium-sized. The genes are TRBV5-4 and TRBJ1-2, with D maybe TRBD1 (6 bases). The CDR3 extends over 14 amino acids. Trimming left V 0 bases short and J 4 bases short, with 10 bases between. CDR1 SGHNT and CDR2 YYREEE come from the germline V gene (reference sequence). The CDR3 DNA follows: TGTGCCAGCAGCTTGGACAGGGCGAGCTATGGCTACACCTTC. It encodes CASSLDRASYGYTF.

This clonotype is termed large (0.1 to 1%). The chain uses TRBV20-1 and TRBJ1-6, with 7 bases fitting TRBD1. With 6 bases clipped from V and 7 bases from J, the junction kept 15 bases outside the gene matches. Per the germline V gene, CDR1 is DFQATT and CDR2 is SNEGSKA (reference sequence). The CDR3 spans 16 residues. The CDR3 loop is CSASGQTSGFNSPLHF. The CDR3 region has the DNA TGCAGTGCCTCGGGACAGACCAGCGGTTTCAATTCACCCCTCCACTTT.

This clonotype was seen a few times. The J gene is TRBJ2-2, the V gene TRBV11-2; 12 nucleotides align to TRBD2. V was pared by 5 bases and J by 2 bases, with 6 bases of the junction left unmatched. CDR3 size: 17 residues. Looked up from germline, CDR1 is SGHAT and CDR2 is FQNNGV. In nucleotides, the CDR3 is TGTGCCAGCAGCCCAAGGACTAGCGGGACCAACACCGGGGAGCTGTTTTTT. Amino acid sequence: CASSPRTSGTNTGELFF.

The chain uses TRBV4-3 and TRBJ2-7; 8 positions match TRBD2. J was trimmed by 3 bases and V by 5 bases; bases with no gene match: 12. The CDR3 has 16 amino acids. Germline values: CDR1 LGHNA, CDR2 YSLEER. The CDR3 sequence is CASSSHPAGALYEQYF. For the CDR3, the DNA is TGCGCCAGCAGCTCTCATCCAGCGGGGGCCCTCTACGAGCAGTACTTC.

Comments on this clonotype: Just one base apart from a much larger clone, this may be a read error. This chain links TRBV6-2 or TRBV6-3 with TRBJ2-7, with D perhaps TRBD2 (7 bases). CDR1 and CDR2 from the germline V gene are MNHEY and SVGEGT. V lost 4 bases to trimming and J lost 6 bases, with 19 bases between them. CDR3 length: 15 amino acids. CDR3 loop: CASSLEGGYGSEQYF. The CDR3 region has the DNA TGTGCCAGCAGTTTGGAGGGGGGGTACGGGAGCGAGCAGTACTTC.

This clonotype ranks as large. V gene TRBV6-5 combines with J gene TRBJ1-1, with TRBD1 as a possible D gene (5 bases). The CDR3 is 13 amino acids. The V and J ends lost 2 bases and 4 bases respectively, with 8 bases between them. Germline V gene sequence: CDR1 MNHEY, CDR2 SVGAGI. CDR3 amino acids: CASSYRGSTEAFF. Written as DNA, the CDR3 is TGTGCCAGCAGTTACAGGGGATCCACTGAAGCTTTCTTT.

This clonotype is labeled large. This chain links TRBV7-6 with TRBJ2-7; tentatively, D is TRBD1 or TRBD2 (5 bases each). Germline V gene sequence: CDR1 SGHVS, CDR2 FNYEAQ. CDR3 length equals 14 residues. Trimming left V 4 bases short and J 2 bases short, with 12 bases between. CDR3 DNA sequence: TGTGCCAGCAGCTCCGGGACGGACCCCTACGAGCAGTACTTC. Protein sequence: CASSSGTDPYEQYF. Based on the CDR3 plus reference TRBV7-6 and TRBJ2-7, the full variable domain is GAGVSQSPRYKVTKRGQDVALRCDPISGHVSLYWYRQALGQGPEFLTYFNYEAQQDKSGLPNDRFSAERPEGSISTLTIQRTEQRDSAMYRCASSSGTDPYEQYFGPGTRLTVT.

The CDR3 spells CASSPPSESGTGELFF. In DNA form, the CDR3 reads TGTGCCAGCTCACCACCCTCGGAATCGGGCACCGGGGAGCTGTTTTTT. The chain combines TRBV18 with TRBJ2-2, with D unresolved. Germline V gene data show CDR1 as KGHSH and CDR2 as LQKENI. V was trimmed by 0 bases and J by 4 bases, leaving 12 bases between them. This CDR3 is 16 amino acids long.

By share, this clonotype counts as medium-sized. The chain joins TRBV5-1 to TRBJ2-5, with D perhaps given as TRBD1 or TRBD2 (5 bases each). The V gene's germline CDR1 is SGHRS and CDR2 YFSETQ. CDR3 length: 13 amino acids. V lost 8 bases and J 2 bases, leaving 13 bases between the germline ends. CDR3 region: CASGGRKQETQYF. The CDR3 DNA sequence: TGCGCCAGTGGGGGACGGAAACAAGAGACCCAGTACTTC.

This clonotype is large (0.1 to 1%). This chain connects TRBV7-2 to TRBJ1-1; no reliable D call. This CDR3 spans 15 amino acids. V gave up 5 bases and J gave up 4 bases, with 17 bases separating them. CDR1 SGHTA and CDR2 FQGNSA come from the germline V gene. DNA for the CDR3: TGTGCCAGCAGCCCCCCCTGGGCACAGTTCACTGAAGCTTTCTTT. It is translated as CASSPPWAQFTEAFF. The whole variable domain, filled in from reference TRBV7-2 and TRBJ1-1, reads GAGVSQSPSNKVTEKGKDVELRCDPISGHTALYWYRQSLGQGLEFLIYFQGNSAPDKSGLPSDRFSAERTGGSVSTLTIQRTQQEDSAVYLCASSPPWAQFTEAFFGQGTRLTVV.

This clonotype counts as large (0.1 to 1%). J is TRBJ1-5 and V is TRBV19, with D tentatively TRBD1 (5 bases). The V gene's germline CDR1 is LNHDA and CDR2 SQIVND (reference sequence). This CDR3 has 14 amino acids. Trimming removed 8 bases from V and 4 bases from J, with 15 bases in between. CDR3 loop: CASRYLGGNQPQHF. The CDR3 bases are TGTGCCAGTCGCTACCTGGGGGGAAATCAGCCCCAGCATTTT.

By share of the sample, this clonotype is large. This rearrangement joins TRBV27 to TRBJ1-2; 7 bases are a match to TRBD1. In germline, CDR1 is MNHEY, CDR2 SMNVEV (reference sequence). The CDR3 runs to 15 residues. Losses at the gene ends were 2 bases for V and 4 bases for J; bases not matched to a gene: 7. The CDR3, as DNA: TGTGCCAGCAGTTTACGCACAGGGGCCAGCTATGGCTACACCTTC. Translated, it gives CASSLRTGASYGYTF.

This clonotype qualifies as medium-sized. The genes are TRBV7-9 and TRBJ2-5; weak D call: TRBD1 (6 bases). With 1 base removed from V and 5 bases from J, the gap between germline ends came to 11 bases. The CDR3 totals 14 residues. CDR1 is SEHNR and CDR2 is FQNEAQ in the germline V gene (reference sequence). The CDR3 here is CASSLGDTRETQYF. The CDR3 region has the DNA TGTGCCAGCAGCTTAGGGGACACCAGGGAGACCCAGTACTTC.

This clonotype is large. The V gene is TRBV7-9, the J gene TRBJ2-5; a weak D match, TRBD2 (6 bases). The CDR3 length is 16 residues. Germline lookup yields CDR1 SEHNR and CDR2 FQNEAQ (reference sequence). V lost 2 bases and J lost 5, with 18 bases in between. This CDR3 reads CASSLLESGERETQYF. The CDR3 bases are TGTGCCAGCAGCTTATTAGAGTCGGGGGAGAGGGAGACCCAGTACTTC.

There are a few counts of this clonotype. This rearrangement joins TRBV12-3 or TRBV12-4 to TRBJ2-2, with TRBD1 matching 9 bases. With 4 bases clipped from V and 7 bases from J, the junction kept 4 bases outside the gene matches. There are 14 residues in the CDR3. CDR3 loop: CASSWDRDIGELFF. In DNA, the CDR3 is TGTGCCAGCAGTTGGGACAGGGACATCGGGGAGCTGTTTTTT.

This clonotype rates as medium-sized (0.01 to 0.1%). Here the CDR3 reads CASSLFSGSDFYEQYF. CDR3 sequence (DNA): TGTGCCAGCAGTTTATTCAGCGGCAGTGACTTCTACGAGCAGTACTTC. This chain joins TRBV27 and TRBJ2-7, with D possibly matching TRBD2 (5 bases). V was shortened by 1 base and J by 3 bases, with 16 bases between the two germline ends. The CDR3 runs to 16 residues. Germline V gives CDR1 MNHEY, CDR2 SMNVEV (reference sequence).

By sample fraction, this clonotype is large. The chain uses TRBV7-9 and TRBJ1-1; tentatively, D is TRBD1 (5 bases). V was pared by 4 bases and J by 7 bases, with 10 bases between. Germline V gene lookup returns CDR1 SEHNR and CDR2 FQNEAQ (reference sequence). The CDR3 is 12 residues long. This chain's CDR3 is CASSSQGFEAFF. CDR3 in DNA: TGTGCCAGCAGCTCGCAGGGTTTTGAAGCTTTCTTT. The variable domain in full, with the rest retrieved from reference TRBV7-9 and TRBJ1-1, is DTGVSQNPRHKITKRGQNVTFRCDPISEHNRLYWYRQTLGQGPEFLTYFQNEAQLEKSRLLSDRFSAERPKGSFSTLEIQRTEQGDSAMYLCASSSQGFEAFFGQGTRLTVV.

A remark on this clonotype: Just one base apart from a much larger clone, this may be a read error. The V gene is TRBV20-1, the J gene TRBJ2-1; possibly TRBD1 for D (5 bases). The CDR3 is made up of 13 amino acids. Trimming shortened V by 1 base and J by 10 bases, and 14 bases separated the two germline ends. Germline lookup yields CDR1 DFQATT and CDR2 SNEGSKA (reference sequence). The CDR3 here is CSARGGSSEEQFF. The CDR3 DNA sequence: TGCAGTGCTAGAGGGGGCTCGAGCGAGGAGCAGTTCTTC.

About this clonotype: Since a much larger clone is just one base distant, this may be a read error. The CDR3 region is CASSSALGRYSEAFF. DNA for the CDR3: TGCGCCAGCAGCTCCGCGTTAGGGAGGTACTCTGAAGCTTTCTTT. The chain has TRBV5-1 and TRBJ1-1; D not resolved. The CDR3 totals 15 residues. V was pared by 3 bases and J by 6 bases, with 18 bases between. Germline-derived CDR1 and CDR2 are SGHRS and YFSETQ.

This clonotype is large within its sample. V gene TRBV7-2 combines with J gene TRBJ1-4; tentative D call: TRBD1 (6 bases). The germline V and J ends were trimmed by 6 bases and 7 bases, with 15 bases remaining between them. The CDR3 consists of 14 residues. CDR1 is SGHTA and CDR2 is FQGNSA in the germline V gene. The CDR3 DNA follows: TGTGCCAGCAGTAAGGGGAGGGGGAGTGAAAAACTGTTTTTT. Encoded protein: CASSKGRGSEKLFF.

This clonotype is categorized as medium-sized. The chain links TRBV4-3 to TRBJ1-1, with 8 bases that match TRBD1. The CDR3 covers 14 residues. V was pared by 0 bases and J by 4 bases, with 1 base of the junction left unmatched. Germline V CDR1 and CDR2: LGHNA, YSLEER. CDR3 region: CASSQETGVTEAFF. DNA of the CDR3: TGCGCCAGCAGCCAAGAGACAGGGGTCACTGAAGCTTTCTTT.

In this sample, this clonotype is medium-sized. The rearrangement uses TRBV7-2 and TRBJ1-3; D uncertain. The CDR3 has 13 amino acids. The V end lost 3 bases, the J end lost 2 bases, and 5 bases lay between the germline ends. Germline assignment: CDR1 SGHTA and CDR2 FQGNSA. Here the CDR3 DNA reads TGTGCCAGCAGCTTCCATACTGGAAACACCATATATTTT. Protein sequence: CASSFHTGNTIYF.

Regarding this clonotype: This may be a read error: a much more frequent sequence differs by one nucleotide. The chain links TRBV4-1 to TRBJ1-2; D is undetermined. V was shortened by 2 bases and J by 3 bases, with 13 bases between the two germline ends. The CDR3 has 15 amino acids. Germline CDR1 is MGHRA and CDR2 is YSYEKL. CDR3 sequence: CASSQQNRPDYGYTF. CDR3 in DNA: TGCGCCAGCAGCCAACAGAATCGACCCGACTATGGCTACACCTTC.

Remarks on this clonotype: A much larger clone differs from this one at a single base, so this may be a read error. The rearrangement joins TRBV20-1 to TRBJ2-7; D uncertain. CDR1 DFQATT and CDR2 SNEGSKA come from the germline V gene (reference sequence). The CDR3 loop spans 15 amino acids. CDR3 coding DNA: TGCAGTGCTGGAGATCCAGCAGAACTAACTTACGAGCAGTACTTC. Protein product: CSAGDPAELTYEQYF.

This clonotype rates as large. The chain combines TRBV7-9 with TRBJ2-5; 7 nucleotides agree with TRBD2. The germline gives CDR1 SEHNR, CDR2 FQNEAQ (reference sequence). This CDR3 region has 16 residues. The trim removed 7 bases at V and 1 base at J, leaving 12 bases unmatched. The CDR3 region is CASTLLGGDIQETQYF. The CDR3 nucleotides are TGTGCCAGCACCCTCTTGGGAGGGGATATCCAAGAGACCCAGTACTTC.